This T cell receptor beta chain is from a study of blood T cell repertoires in COVID-19. Overall study: T cells, B-cell-depleted T cells, or PBMCs supplied cDNA or gDNA.

The assay was immunoSEQ multiplex PCR, and TCRdb's table has in-frame clones only and misses some. The sample consists of some 150,000 clones, around 86% of them appearing once. Deletions cut 6 bases from V and 2 bases from J, with 10 bases between. From germline, CDR1 is MNHEY and CDR2 SVGEGT. The CDR3 sequence is 13 residues long. The chain carries TRBV6-2 or TRBV6-3 and TRBJ1-1; TRBD1 is a possible D gene (6 bases). This TCR was recovered from a man in his forties or fifties who had recovered from COVID-19. The material sequenced was peripheral blood. The CDR3 is CASSPRGNTEAFF. CDR3 coding DNA: TGTGCCAGCAGCCCCAGGGGAAACACTGAAGCTTTCTTT.